A selection of T cell receptor beta chains follows, all from one sample in a study of identical twins. A single record per CDR3 protein comes from TCRdb applying MiXCR to the 5' RACE reads. The sample consists of around 530,000 distinct CDR3 sequences, roughly 15% of them appearing once. In addition, the sample was reused for a study of yellow fever vaccine responses in identical twins.

Material for sequencing was CD4+ T cells sorted from blood. These receptors came from a woman under 30 in good health. Both conserved end residues are trimmed from each CDR3. Each record gives: V gene, J gene, CDR3 protein.

TRBV20-1	TRBJ1-5	SAPFDRGYNQPQH
TRBV18	TRBJ2-3	ASSRAGNTDTQY
TRBV14	TRBJ1-1	ASSIVMGNTEAF
TRBV7-9	TRBJ2-5	ASSLGGPSRAETQY
TRBV5-1	TRBJ1-1	ASSLAGDSPEAF
TRBV5-6	TRBJ2-2	ASSYTGTGGTGELF
TRBV6-1	TRBJ2-3	ASSEERTGKTDTQY
TRBV28	TRBJ2-1	ASSLPPSSSYNEQF
TRBV12-3/TRBV12-4	TRBJ1-2	ASRGTGSNYGYT
TRBV15	TRBJ2-6	ATSRTLTGANVLT
TRBV4-2	TRBJ2-1	ASSQERREGRF
TRBV20-1	TRBJ2-1	SASKLVGNEQF
TRBV5-6	TRBJ2-7	ASSEQGVGYEQY
TRBV7-3	TRBJ2-2	ASSLMGQNINTGELF
TRBV6-1	TRBJ2-3	ASSGQWADTQY
TRBV9	TRBJ2-1	ASSVGPGGYNEQF
TRBV12-3/TRBV12-4	TRBJ1-4	ASSPSGLANEKLF
TRBV6-5	TRBJ2-2	ASSYGSGTGELF
TRBV2	TRBJ1-5	ASSEAPGQTNQPQH
TRBV27	TRBJ2-1	ASSLQRPAGTGRYNEQF
TRBV28	TRBJ2-5	ASSPQTGRLGTQY
TRBV7-6	TRBJ2-2	ASSLKASGSFNTGELF